This entry features one TCR beta chain sequence. The antigen is not known. Primers included in the PCR were 60 Vbeta and 13 Jbeta primers. Here immunoSEQ multiplex PCR was the method, and the copy in TCRdb shows in-frame clones only, minus some. The repertoire holds roughly 120,000 clones, with about 73% as singletons. The data originate from a study of cytomegalovirus exposure and HLA in healthy donors. Overall study findings and caveats: In a later analysis, V- and J-gene trimming of beta chains associated with a DCLRE1C missense variant, replicated independently. It was reported that the classifier diagnosed cytomegalovirus status with high specificity and sensitivity in both the original and validation cohorts. Serostatus for CMV was the only available immune exposure information.

Trimming stripped 8 bases from V and 7 bases from J, with 14 bases between. This CDR3 is 13 amino acids long. The V gene's germline CDR1 is SGHVS and CDR2 FNYEAQ. Sample: PBMCs. The TCR comes from a woman in her forties in good health and CMV-seropositive. The genes are TRBV7-6 and TRBJ1-4; possibly TRBD1 for D (6 bases). DNA of the CDR3: TGTGCCAGCTCGCTGGACAGAAGTGAAAAACTGTTTTTT. It specifies CASSLDRSEKLFF.